These 9 T cell receptor beta chains were all obtained from the same sample, sequenced in a study of CD8 T cells in Susac syndrome. Random hexamers primed reverse transcription of about 0.5 to 1 ug RNA. One entry per CDR3 protein, called by TCRdb with MiXCR from the immunoSEQ multiplex PCR reads. The sample consists of approximately 120,000 distinct CDR3 sequences, 92% of them appearing once. Input material: CD8+ T cells from PBMCs. The receptor source for this set is a human donor in good health.

The chain carries TRBV13 and TRBJ2-4; D might be TRBD2 (5 bases). CDR3 length equals 14 residues. CDR1 and CDR2 from the germline V gene are PRHDT and FYEKMQ (reference sequence). Trimming cost V 2 bases and J 9 bases, with 14 bases left between them. The CDR3 region has the DNA TGTGCCAGCAGCTTACGGGATCTAGGAGGCATTCAGTACTTC. Translating gives CASSLRDLGGIQYF.

The chain carries TRBV6-2 or TRBV6-3 and TRBJ2-3; 10 nucleotides agree with TRBD2. Germline CDR1 and CDR2: MNHEY and SVGEGT. The ends lost 8 bases at V and 6 bases at J; junction bases unmatched: 14. This CDR3 region has 16 residues. The DNA of the CDR3 is TGTGCCAGCGGAGGAAGAGCGGGGGGGCCCGGGGATACGCAGTATTTT. This codes for CASGGRAGGPGDTQYF.

The chain carries TRBV7-2 and TRBJ2-1, with 8 nucleotides matching TRBD2. Unmatched junction bases numbered 9, after V lost 7 bases and J lost 4 bases. The CDR3 loop spans 15 amino acids. Germline CDR1 and CDR2: SGHTA and FQGNSA. The DNA for the CDR3 is TGTGCCAGCACAGCGGGAGCCGCTAAATACAATGAGCAGTTCTTC. This gives the protein CASTAGAAKYNEQFF.

The rearrangement uses TRBV7-3 and TRBJ2-3, with D possibly called TRBD1 or TRBD2 (5 bases each). Germline CDR1 and CDR2: SGHTA and FQGTGA. CDR3 size: 12 residues. The V end lost 8 bases, the J end lost 5 bases, and 11 bases lay between the germline ends. The CDR3 DNA follows: TGTGCCAGCGGGACGGTCCGAGATACGCAGTATTTT. It yields the protein CASGTVRDTQYF.

This clonotype was seen just once. J is TRBJ2-7 and V is TRBV7-9, with 8 bases matching TRBD1. CDR1 and CDR2 from the germline V gene are SEHNR and FQNEAQ (reference sequence). The CDR3 sequence is 17 residues long. V lost 4 bases and J lost 6; bases outside the gene matches: 17. The CDR3 DNA follows: TGTGCCAGCAGCTCTACCAATATCCAGGGGGCATTATCCGAGCAGTACTTC. This encodes CASSSTNIQGALSEQYF.

This chain uses TRBV4-3 with TRBJ2-2; 7 nucleotides align to TRBD1. J was trimmed by 3 bases and V by 4 bases; bases with no gene match: 5. Germline CDR1 reads LGHNA; CDR2 reads YSLEER. The CDR3 has 15 amino acids. Here the CDR3 reads CASSRGTVDTGELFF. In DNA, the CDR3 is TGCGCCAGCAGCCGAGGGACAGTAGACACCGGGGAGCTGTTTTTT.

This chain uses TRBV30 with TRBJ1-1; the D is unclear. Germline CDR1 is GTSNPN and CDR2 is SVGIG (reference sequence). Deletions cut 5 bases from V and 0 bases from J, with 13 bases between. This CDR3 spans 14 amino acids. The CDR3 is CAWYFGWMNTEAFF. CDR3 sequence (DNA): TGTGCCTGGTATTTCGGATGGATGAACACTGAAGCTTTCTTT.

V usage is TRBV6-2 or TRBV6-3 and J usage is TRBJ1-1; possible D gene TRBD1, 5 bases. The length of the CDR3 is 12 residues. Trimming removed 7 bases from V and 10 bases from J, with 16 bases in between. CDR1 is MNHEY and CDR2 is SVGEGT in the germline V gene. The CDR3 DNA follows: TGTGCCAGCATCTCCCGGGACTCAAGAGCTTTCTTT. This codes for CASISRDSRAFF.

The chain employs TRBV6-2 or TRBV6-3 and TRBJ2-7, with 7 bases identical to TRBD2. Germline trimming cut 6 bases from V and 5 bases from J; bases unmatched to any gene: 7. This CDR3 region has 13 residues. Germline V gives CDR1 MNHEY, CDR2 SVGEGT. The DNA for the CDR3 is TGTGCCAGCAGCGGGGGGATAGGCGACGAGCAGTACTTC. Translating gives CASSGGIGDEQYF.